This entry lists 28 T cell receptor beta chains sequenced from one sample in a study of blood T cell repertoires in COVID-19. TCRdb's table, derived via immunoSEQ multiplex PCR, lists solely in-frame clones and lacks some. Of some 240,000 clones in the sample, roughly 83% were seen once. The sample consisted of peripheral blood. Receptor source: a woman older than 75 with acute or convalescent COVID-19.

The chain has TRBV4-1 and TRBJ1-4; the D gene is possibly TRBD1 (5 bases). The CDR3 extends over 13 amino acids. The ends were cut back, 4 bases at V and 5 bases at J, with 8 bases in the middle. Germline CDR1 MGHRA, CDR2 YSYEKL. This CDR3 is CASSLGHNEKLFF. CDR3 sequence (DNA): TGCGCCAGCAGCCTCGGACACAATGAAAAACTGTTTTTT.

This clone was seen only once. The V gene is TRBV15, the J gene TRBJ1-1; perhaps TRBD1 as D (5 bases). V was shortened by 0 bases and J by 1 base, with 9 bases between the two germline ends. The CDR3 has 15 amino acids. Germline CDR1 reads LNHNV; CDR2 reads YYDKDF (reference sequence). The CDR3 is CATSRDGARNTEAFF. CDR3 sequence (DNA): TGTGCCACCAGCAGAGATGGGGCCAGGAACACTGAAGCTTTCTTT.

This clone was detected once. The chain joins TRBV19 to TRBJ1-2; D possibly corresponds to TRBD1 (5 bases). The CDR3 sequence is 10 residues long. Looked up from germline, CDR1 is LNHDA and CDR2 is SQIVND (reference sequence). V lost 8 bases, J lost 8 bases, and 9 bases lay in between. CDR3 amino acids: CASWGRGYTF. For the CDR3, the DNA is TGTGCCAGTTGGGGCAGGGGCTACACCTTC.

The sample holds one count of this clone. CDR3 protein: CASSPGRVRDTEAFF. In DNA form, the CDR3 reads TGTGCCAGCAGCCCCGGGCGTGTGAGGGACACTGAAGCTTTCTTT. The chain carries TRBV11-2 and TRBJ1-1; no reliable D call. The CDR3 contains 15 residues. V lost 5 bases and J 3 bases, leaving 16 bases between the germline ends. Germline CDR1 and CDR2: SGHAT and FQNNGV.

The V gene is TRBV14, the J gene TRBJ2-1; 7 positions match TRBD1. J was trimmed by 2 bases and V by 4 bases; bases with no gene match: 5. The CDR3 totals 15 residues. Per the germline V gene, CDR1 is SGHDN and CDR2 is FVKESK. Here the CDR3 DNA reads TGTGCCAGCAGCCCGTTACAGGGGCCCTACAATGAGCAGTTCTTC. It encodes CASSPLQGPYNEQFF. The full variable domain, with the rest looked up from reference TRBV14 and TRBJ2-1, is EAGVTQFPSHSVIEKGQTVTLRCDPISGHDNLYWYRRVMGKEIKFLLHFVKESKQDESGMPNNRFLAERTGGTYSTLKVQPAELEDSGVYFCASSPLQGPYNEQFFGPGTRLTVL.

The chain uses TRBV6-4 and TRBJ2-1; tentatively, D is TRBD1 (6 bases). Trimming cost V 6 bases and J 4 bases, with 19 bases left between them. CDR3 length: 16 amino acids. Germline assignment: CDR1 MRHNA and CDR2 SNTAGT. This CDR3 is CASRWTVKTSYNEQFF. The CDR3 DNA reads as TGTGCCAGCAGGTGGACAGTTAAGACATCTTACAATGAGCAGTTCTTC.

In its sample, this clone was seen a few times. The CDR3 reads CASSLGGDNSPLHF. The CDR3 nucleotides read TGTGCCAGCAGCTTAGGGGGAGATAATTCACCCCTCCACTTT. J is TRBJ1-6 and V is TRBV7-8; D is unresolved. CDR3 length equals 14 residues. Germline CDR1 is SGHVS and CDR2 is FQNEAQ. The V end lost 1 base, the J end lost 5 bases, and 6 bases lay between the germline ends.

The chain has TRBV7-9 and TRBJ1-6; perhaps TRBD1 as D (5 bases). Germline values: CDR1 SEHNR, CDR2 FQNEAQ (reference sequence). Trimming removed 1 base from V and 5 bases from J, with 6 bases in between. The CDR3 contains 14 residues. This CDR3 is CASSLGGNNSPLHF. Written as DNA, the CDR3 is TGTGCCAGCAGCTTAGGGGGCAATAATTCACCCCTCCACTTT. Full variable domain (outside the CDR3, taken from reference TRBV7-9 and TRBJ1-6): DTGVSQNPRHKITKRGQNVTFRCDPISEHNRLYWYRQTLGQGPEFLTYFQNEAQLEKSRLLSDRFSAERPKGSFSTLEIQRTEQGDSAMYLCASSLGGNNSPLHFGNGTRLTVT.

The gene calls are TRBV7-2 and TRBJ1-3; D unclear. The CDR3 is 16 residues long. CDR1 is SGHTA and CDR2 is FQGNSA in the germline V gene. The V and J ends lost 5 bases and 2 bases respectively, with 16 bases between them. This CDR3 reads CASSPQRQSTGNTIYF. CDR3 in DNA: TGTGCCAGCAGCCCTCAGCGTCAGAGTACTGGAAACACCATATATTTT. The whole variable domain, remainder taken from reference TRBV7-2 and TRBJ1-3, is GAGVSQSPSNKVTEKGKDVELRCDPISGHTALYWYRQSLGQGLEFLIYFQGNSAPDKSGLPSDRFSAERTGGSVSTLTIQRTQQEDSAVYLCASSPQRQSTGNTIYFGEGSWLTVV.

The J gene is TRBJ1-3, the V gene TRBV7-6; 12 bases are a match to TRBD1. From germline, CDR1 is SGHVS and CDR2 FNYEAQ. Trimming took 2 bases from V and 8 from J; bases not matched to a gene: 7. The CDR3 runs 16 residues. In DNA, the CDR3 is TGTGCCAGCAGCTTAAAGGGACAGGGGGCTAGGGACACCATATATTTT. This sequence encodes CASSLKGQGARDTIYF.

The chain employs TRBV6-1 and TRBJ1-3; 8 bases map to TRBD1. Germline CDR1 MNHNS, CDR2 SASEGT. The CDR3 extends over 16 amino acids. The V and J ends lost 3 bases and 3 bases, in that order; junction bases with no gene match: 7. The CDR3 DNA reads TGTGCCAGCAGTGACCTCCAGGGGGCTGGTGGAAACACCATATATTTT. Encoded protein: CASSDLQGAGGNTIYF.

This rearrangement joins TRBV2 to TRBJ1-1; 10 positions agree with TRBD1. CDR1 is SNHLY and CDR2 is FYNNEI in the germline V gene. V gave up 6 bases and J gave up 6 bases; unmatched junction bases: 10. This CDR3 comprises 15 residues. CDR3 in amino acids: CASRGSPGTGAEAFF. For the CDR3, the DNA is TGTGCCAGCAGGGGGAGCCCCGGGACAGGGGCTGAAGCTTTCTTT.

The chain uses TRBV18 and TRBJ1-4; 9 bases fit TRBD1. The CDR3 has 19 amino acids. Per germline, CDR1 KGHSH and CDR2 LQKENI. Trimming cost V 4 bases and J 0 bases; bases outside gene matches: 12. The DNA of the CDR3 is TGTGCCAGCTCACTCAATCTACAGGGGGCAGCGACAACTAATGAAAAACTGTTTTTT. It is translated as CASSLNLQGAATTNEKLFF.

The chain employs TRBV3-1 (or the pseudogene TRBV3-2) and TRBJ1-2; no reliable D call. Germline CDR1 LGHDT, CDR2 YNNKEL (reference sequence). Trimming cost V 4 bases and J 7 bases, with 13 bases left between them. This CDR3 has 13 residues. The CDR3 sequence: CASSLGALRGYTF. The CDR3 nucleotides are TGTGCCAGCAGCCTAGGAGCTCTCCGTGGCTACACCTTC.

The chain employs TRBV3-1 (or the pseudogene TRBV3-2) and TRBJ1-5; D remains unclear. Germline V gene data show CDR1 as LGHDT and CDR2 as YNNKEL (reference sequence). Trimming pared 4 bases from V and 4 bases from J, leaving 8 bases between. This CDR3 contains 13 residues. The CDR3 reads CASSRKQNQPQHF. The CDR3 coding sequence is TGTGCCAGCAGCCGAAAACAGAATCAGCCCCAGCATTTT.

The chain joins TRBV20-1 to TRBJ2-7; D is uncertain. The CDR3 runs to 10 residues. From germline, CDR1 is DFQATT and CDR2 SNEGSKA (reference sequence). Trimming stripped 5 bases from V and 4 bases from J, with 6 bases between. The CDR3 DNA reads TGCAGTGCTGGGCGTTACGAGCAGTACTTC. Protein: CSAGRYEQYF.

The chain carries TRBV28 and TRBJ1-2; D is possibly TRBD1 (5 bases). Trimming cost V 5 bases and J 4 bases, with 20 bases left between them. The CDR3 length is 16 residues. Germline CDR1 reads MDHEN; CDR2 reads SYDVKM. This CDR3 is CASSRNQGPSSYGYTF. The CDR3 nucleotides are TGTGCCAGCAGTCGGAACCAGGGCCCCTCGAGCTATGGCTACACCTTC.

This chain connects TRBV5-4 to TRBJ1-2, with 7 bases aligning to TRBD1. The CDR3 length is 14 residues. J lost 8 bases, V lost 4 bases, and 11 bases had no gene match. The germline gives CDR1 SGHNT, CDR2 YYREEE (reference sequence). The CDR3 nucleotides are TGTGCCAGCAGCCCGACAGGGTCCGGCGGAGGCTACACCTTC. Translating gives CASSPTGSGGGYTF.

The chain has TRBV10-3 and TRBJ1-4; tentative D call: TRBD1 (6 bases). CDR1 and CDR2 from the germline V gene are ENHRY and SYGVKD. CDR3 length equals 13 residues. The CDR3 here is CATQGWVGEKLFF. The CDR3 DNA reads TGTGCAACACAGGGTTGGGTAGGCGAAAAACTGTTTTTT.

The chain recombines TRBV2 with TRBJ2-5; the match to TRBD1 covers 12 bases. CDR1 is SNHLY, CDR2 FYNNEI, per germline. This CDR3 has 15 amino acids. Trimming removed 4 bases from V and 5 bases from J; junction bases left unmatched: 5. Written as DNA, the CDR3 is TGTGCCAGCAGTGCGAGGGACAGGGGGCCGGAGACCCAGTACTTC. Encoded protein: CASSARDRGPETQYF. Based on the CDR3 plus reference TRBV2 and TRBJ2-5, the full variable domain is EPEVTQTPSHQVTQMGQEVILRCVPISNHLYFYWYRQILGQKVEFLVSFYNNEISEKSEIFDDQFSVERPDGSNFTLKIRSTKLEDSAMYFCASSARDRGPETQYFGPGTRLLVL.

The chain links TRBV28 to TRBJ1-6; TRBD1 aligns across 7 bases. Losses at the gene ends were 3 bases for V and 7 bases for J; bases not matched to a gene: 9. There are 16 residues in the CDR3. Germline V gives CDR1 MDHEN, CDR2 SYDVKM. The CDR3 loop is CASSLPDRVGNSPLHF. CDR3 nucleotide sequence: TGTGCCAGCAGTTTGCCAGACAGGGTGGGGAATTCACCCCTCCACTTT.

The chain has TRBV2 and TRBJ1-2, with D possibly matching TRBD1 (5 bases). CDR1 SNHLY and CDR2 FYNNEI come from the germline V gene. Trimming took 9 bases from V and 7 from J, leaving 18 bases between them. The CDR3 is made up of 13 amino acids. CDR3 residues: CARGGVGEGGYTF. The CDR3 DNA is TGTGCCAGAGGAGGGGTAGGGGAAGGTGGCTACACCTTC.

The rearrangement uses TRBV5-4 and TRBJ2-5; TRBD2 matches at 9 bases. J was trimmed by 7 bases and V by 4 bases; bases with no gene match: 11. Per the germline V gene, CDR1 is SGHNT and CDR2 is YYREEE (reference sequence). The CDR3 has 15 residues. This chain's CDR3 is CASSEGLATGPTQYF. The CDR3 DNA is TGTGCCAGCAGCGAGGGACTAGCCACAGGGCCGACCCAGTACTTC.

This CDR3 reads CASSSMDRGREKLFF. Here the CDR3 DNA reads TGTGCCAGCAGCTCGATGGACAGGGGGCGAGAAAAACTGTTTTTT. The chain employs TRBV5-6 and TRBJ1-4, with 11 bases lining up with TRBD1. The CDR3 has 15 residues. Unmatched junction bases numbered 6, after V lost 3 bases and J lost 8 bases. Per germline, CDR1 SGHDT and CDR2 YYEEEE.

The sample holds a few counts of this clone. The chain links TRBV9 to TRBJ1-4; TRBD1 matches at 11 bases. The V gene's germline CDR1 is SGDLS and CDR2 YYNGEE. The CDR3 loop spans 18 amino acids. J was trimmed by 3 bases and V by 0 bases; bases with no gene match: 7. DNA of the CDR3: TGTGCCAGCAGCGTAGCTGGCGGGGGACAGGGGGCTAATGAAAAACTGTTTTTT. Protein sequence: CASSVAGGGQGANEKLFF.

The chain uses TRBV19 and TRBJ1-5; D is perhaps TRBD1 (6 bases). V was pared by 1 base and J by 6 bases, with 10 bases between. The CDR3 sequence is 14 residues long. Germline CDR1 is LNHDA and CDR2 is SQIVND (reference sequence). CDR3 sequence reads: CASSIGGGTQPQHF. CDR3 nucleotides: TGTGCCAGTAGTATAGGAGGGGGAACTCAGCCCCAGCATTTT.

The chain uses TRBV15 and TRBJ1-5; 8 bases are shared with TRBD1. Trimming removed 0 bases from V and 4 bases from J; junction bases left unmatched: 5. The CDR3 has 16 amino acids. Germline CDR1 is LNHNV and CDR2 is YYDKDF (reference sequence). CDR3 sequence reads: CATSRDPQGVNQPQHF. CDR3 DNA: TGTGCCACCAGCAGAGACCCACAGGGGGTTAATCAGCCCCAGCATTTT.

Remarks on this clone: Other nucleotide sequences in the sample specify the same CDR3. The CDR3 DNA reads as TGTGCCAGCAGTTTGGGGCAGGGGAACACCATATATTTT. Protein product: CASSLGQGNTIYF. V and J are TRBV12-3 or TRBV12-4 and TRBJ1-3; weak D call: TRBD1 (6 bases). V was cut by 3 bases and J by 7 bases, with 10 bases left in between. This CDR3 has 13 residues.